The 27 T cell receptor beta chains below come from one sample, sequenced in a study of human thymus T cells. The data were produced by immunoSEQ multiplex PCR, yet TCRdb's version contains in-frame clones alone and is incomplete. The profile covers roughly 86,000 clones, with around 96% appearing a single time and around 0.03% taken by the ten largest. Thymus was obtained from resections taken during corrective heart surgery. The sample consisted of thymus tissue. Source of these receptors: a boy younger than two with a congenital heart defect but otherwise immunologically healthy.

The gene calls are TRBV7-2 and TRBJ2-3; 8 nucleotides agree with TRBD1. The J segment lost 3 bases and the V segment lost 6 bases, leaving 11 bases of the junction unmatched. Germline CDR1 and CDR2: SGHTA and FQGNSA. The CDR3 is 16 residues long. DNA for the CDR3: TGTGCCAGCAGGGGCCTCCGGGACAGGCGGACAGATACGCAGTATTTT. Protein sequence: CASRGLRDRRTDTQYF.

The chain is built from TRBV5-4 and TRBJ1-2; D may be TRBD1 (6 bases). Germline lookup yields CDR1 SGHNT and CDR2 YYREEE (reference sequence). CDR3 length equals 15 residues. The V gene lost 2 bases and the J gene lost 2 bases, with 13 bases spanning the gap. CDR3 in amino acids: CASSFLQGTNYGYTF. The DNA for the CDR3 is TGTGCCAGCAGCTTCCTTCAGGGGACAAACTATGGCTACACCTTC.

V is TRBV19 and J is TRBJ1-5, with no clear D. Germline V CDR1 and CDR2: LNHDA, SQIVND (reference sequence). This CDR3 is 15 amino acids long. V was pared by 8 bases and J by 5 bases, with 19 bases between. This CDR3 reads CASSPTWQLYQPQHF. Written as DNA, the CDR3 is TGTGCCAGTTCCCCCACGTGGCAGCTTTATCAGCCCCAGCATTTT.

The chain recombines TRBV5-1 with TRBJ1-2, with TRBD1 as a possible D gene (6 bases). This CDR3 contains 15 residues. Per germline, CDR1 SGHRS and CDR2 YFSETQ. The V end lost 1 base, the J end lost 0 bases, and 10 bases lay between the germline ends. The DNA for the CDR3 is TGCGCCAGCAGCTTGCCAGGGGCTCCTAACTATGGCTACACCTTC. Protein: CASSLPGAPNYGYTF.

This chain connects TRBV7-2 to TRBJ2-7; D not certain. This CDR3 is built from 14 residues. Germline V lookup: CDR1 SGHTA, CDR2 FQGNSA. The ends were cut back, 7 bases at V and 2 bases at J, with 15 bases in the middle. CDR3 sequence reads: CASNPVRPPYEQYF. The CDR3 DNA is TGTGCCAGCAACCCCGTTCGGCCCCCCTACGAGCAGTACTTC.

The V and J genes are TRBV7-3 and TRBJ2-3; tentative D call: TRBD2 (7 bases). V was cut by 5 bases and J by 2 bases, with 23 bases left in between. In germline, CDR1 is SGHTA, CDR2 FQGTGA. CDR3 size: 18 residues. CDR3 region: CASSPVGGGSPHTDTQYF. The CDR3 region has the DNA TGTGCCAGCAGCCCCGTGGGGGGGGGCTCTCCACACACAGATACGCAGTATTTT.

The rearrangement uses TRBV7-9 and TRBJ2-7; 9 bases map to TRBD1. Germline V gene data show CDR1 as SEHNR and CDR2 as FQNEAQ (reference sequence). This CDR3 comprises 18 residues. Losses at the gene ends were 3 bases for V and 2 bases for J; bases not matched to a gene: 14. The DNA of the CDR3 is TGTGCCAGCAGCTTCTCGGACCAGCCGGGACAGGGAACCTACGAGCAGTACTTC. Amino acids: CASSFSDQPGQGTYEQYF.

The V call is TRBV19, the J call TRBJ1-5; 8 positions agree with TRBD1. V was pared by 6 bases and J by 7 bases, with 5 bases of the junction left unmatched. CDR1 is LNHDA, CDR2 SQIVND, per germline (reference sequence). This CDR3 comprises 13 residues. The CDR3 nucleotides are TGTGCCAGTAGGGCAGGGGGCGGACAGCCCCAGCATTTT. Its translation is CASRAGGGQPQHF.

The rearrangement links TRBV9 to TRBJ1-2; unclear D gene. The ends were cut back, 3 bases at V and 7 bases at J, with 10 bases in the middle. Germline V gene sequence: CDR1 SGDLS, CDR2 YYNGEE. The CDR3 runs to 12 residues. DNA of the CDR3: TGTGCCAGCAGCGGTGTCTCCGCTGGCTACACCTTC. Translation: CASSGVSAGYTF.

The rearrangement uses TRBV9 and TRBJ2-1; 13 bases match TRBD2. CDR3 length: 20 residues. V shed 3 bases and J 5 bases; nucleotides not matched to a gene: 17. CDR1 and CDR2 from the germline V gene are SGDLS and YYNGEE. CDR3 sequence: CASSGRRIPGLAGLHNEQFF. The CDR3, as DNA: TGTGCCAGCAGCGGACGTAGAATTCCGGGACTAGCGGGACTCCACAATGAGCAGTTCTTC.

CDR3 sequence (DNA): TGCGCCAGCAGCTACGGACAGCTCTCTGGAAACACCATATATTTT. It specifies CASSYGQLSGNTIYF. The V and J genes are TRBV5-1 and TRBJ1-3; possible D gene TRBD1, 6 bases. The V end lost 3 bases, the J end lost 0 bases, and 10 bases lay between the germline ends. The CDR3 is made up of 15 amino acids. Germline CDR1 is SGHRS and CDR2 is YFSETQ.

The chain uses TRBV5-1 and TRBJ1-3, with TRBD1 as a possible D gene (6 bases). In germline, CDR1 is SGHRS, CDR2 YFSETQ. The V end was cut by 3 bases, the J end by 5 bases, with 18 bases between. There are 16 residues in the CDR3. CDR3 sequence: CASSSTAGGGRNTIYF. Here the CDR3 DNA reads TGCGCCAGCAGCTCGACGGCCGGGGGCGGTAGAAACACCATATATTTT.

The chain has TRBV5-4 and TRBJ2-3; D is perhaps TRBD1 or TRBD2 (5 bases each). V was trimmed by 2 bases and J by 6 bases, leaving 13 bases between them. This CDR3 is built from 14 residues. Germline V gene lookup returns CDR1 SGHNT and CDR2 YYREEE (reference sequence). This CDR3 is CASSFVLGPDTQYF. The CDR3 DNA follows: TGTGCCAGCAGCTTCGTCCTGGGACCGGATACGCAGTATTTT.

The chain carries TRBV7-9 and TRBJ1-1, with 9 bases matching TRBD1. Germline CDR1 SEHNR, CDR2 FQNEAQ (reference sequence). V shed 2 bases and J 6 bases; nucleotides not matched to a gene: 10. The CDR3 length is 16 residues. The CDR3 loop reads CASSLKMHRGPAEAFF. CDR3 in DNA: TGTGCCAGCAGCTTAAAGATGCACAGGGGGCCCGCTGAAGCTTTCTTT.

This chain joins TRBV19 and TRBJ2-3; D tentatively reads TRBD1 or TRBD2 (5 bases each). CDR1 is LNHDA, CDR2 SQIVND, per germline (reference sequence). Trimming removed 3 bases at V and 6 bases at J, with 16 bases between. The CDR3 is 15 residues long. CDR3 protein: CASSIIEWGIDTQYF. CDR3 nucleotides: TGTGCCAGTAGTATCATCGAATGGGGGATCGATACGCAGTATTTT.

V is TRBV4-3 and J is TRBJ2-7, with D possibly matching TRBD2 (6 bases). The CDR3 has 14 residues. Germline values: CDR1 LGHNA, CDR2 YSLEER. V lost 1 base and J lost 3, with 10 bases in between. Written as DNA, the CDR3 is TGCGCCAGCAGCCAAGTCGTGGGGGGCTACGAGCAGTACTTC. Translated: CASSQVVGGYEQYF.

The chain uses TRBV7-9 and TRBJ2-7; the D gene is possibly TRBD2 (6 bases). The CDR3 runs to 16 residues. V lost 5 bases, J lost 2 bases, and 19 bases lay in between. CDR1 and CDR2 (germline): SEHNR, FQNEAQ (reference sequence). CDR3 sequence: CASSPTRRGDTYEQYF. The CDR3 coding sequence is TGTGCCAGCAGCCCAACTCGGAGGGGAGACACCTACGAGCAGTACTTC.

The chain combines TRBV10-3 with TRBJ2-3, with D perhaps TRBD2 (5 bases). Germline V gene sequence: CDR1 ENHRY, CDR2 SYGVKD. Trimming removed 4 bases at V and 1 base at J, with 12 bases between. This CDR3 has 15 amino acids. The CDR3 reads CAISGGGKGTDTQYF. The CDR3 bases are TGTGCCATCAGTGGTGGAGGAAAGGGCACAGATACGCAGTATTTT.

This clone is a singleton in its sample. This sequence joins TRBV18 and TRBJ2-1, with 9 bases fitting TRBD2. Germline CDR1 is KGHSH and CDR2 is LQKENI. After removal of 0 bases from V and 0 bases from J, the junction contained 9 bases not matched to a gene. The CDR3 totals 19 residues. For the CDR3, the DNA is TGTGCCAGCTCACCACCAGCGGGAGGCACCCCAAGCTCCTACAATGAGCAGTTCTTC. Protein: CASSPPAGGTPSSYNEQFF. Looking up the rest from reference TRBV18 and TRBJ2-1 gives the full variable domain: NAGVMQNPRHLVRRRGQEARLRCSPMKGHSHVYWYRQLPEEGLKFMVYLQKENIIDESGMPKERFSAEFPKEGPSILRIQQVVRGDSAAYFCASSPPAGGTPSSYNEQFFGPGTRLTVL.

The chain carries TRBV7-8 and TRBJ2-1, with 8 bases matching TRBD1. The CDR3 has 15 residues. J was trimmed by 3 bases and V by 5 bases; bases with no gene match: 6. CDR1 is SGHVS and CDR2 is FQNEAQ in the germline V gene. CDR3 amino acids: CASSTRTGSYNEQFF. The DNA for the CDR3 is TGTGCCAGCAGCACTCGGACAGGGAGCTACAATGAGCAGTTCTTC.

This chain connects TRBV29-1 to TRBJ2-2; D may match TRBD1 or TRBD2 (5 bases each). Germline V gene lookup returns CDR1 SQVTM and CDR2 ANQGSEA. CDR3 length equals 12 residues. Trimming took 5 bases from V and 8 from J, leaving 12 bases between them. In DNA, the CDR3 is TGCAGCGTTAATCTGGGGACGGGGGAGCTGTTTTTT. Encoded protein: CSVNLGTGELFF.

The chain combines TRBV10-3 with TRBJ2-5; a possible D gene is TRBD1 (6 bases). The CDR3 is 15 residues long. V shed 2 bases and J shed 3 bases, with 13 bases lying between them. Per the germline V gene, CDR1 is ENHRY and CDR2 is SYGVKD. DNA of the CDR3: TGTGCCATCAGTGAGAGAGGGACACTTAAAGAGACCCAGTACTTC. Protein product: CAISERGTLKETQYF.

This rearrangement joins TRBV28 to TRBJ2-1; maybe TRBD2 (5 bases). Trimming took off 5 bases at V and 4 bases at J, with 12 bases between the two ends. The CDR3 covers 14 residues. CDR1 MDHEN and CDR2 SYDVKM come from the germline V gene. In nucleotides, the CDR3 is TGTGCCAGCAGTCTAACCCAGCGGTACAATGAGCAGTTCTTC. Translating it yields CASSLTQRYNEQFF.

The V gene is TRBV5-6, the J gene TRBJ2-1, with 8 bases matching TRBD2. CDR3 length equals 17 residues. The V gene end was trimmed by 6 bases and the J gene end by 9 bases; junction bases not matched to a gene: 20. Germline V gene data show CDR1 as SGHDT and CDR2 as YYEEEE. The CDR3 DNA follows: TGTGCCAGCAACTCGAAGTTGTTTGGGGGGAGCGGGAGTGAGCAGTTCTTC. This gives the protein CASNSKLFGGSGSEQFF. Variable domain in full (rest from reference TRBV5-6 and TRBJ2-1): DAGVTQSPTHLIKTRGQQVTLRCSPKSGHDTVSWYQQALGQGPQFIFQYYEEEERQRGNFPDRFSGHQFPNYSSELNVNALLLGDSALYLCASNSKLFGGSGSEQFFGPGTRLTVL.

The rearrangement links TRBV10-3 to TRBJ2-5, with TRBD2 identical over 7 bases. The CDR3 extends over 15 amino acids. In germline, CDR1 is ENHRY, CDR2 SYGVKD. The V and J ends lost 2 bases and 3 bases, in that order; junction bases with no gene match: 6. CDR3 in amino acids: CAISETSERKETQYF. CDR3 DNA sequence: TGTGCCATCAGTGAGACTAGCGAACGTAAAGAGACCCAGTACTTC.

CDR3 region: CASSLSLPSGSADLNTGELFF. As DNA, the CDR3 is TGTGCCAGCAGTTTATCCCTTCCTTCTGGTTCCGCGGACCTGAACACCGGGGAGCTGTTTTTT. This sequence joins TRBV27 and TRBJ2-2; unclear D gene. Trimming stripped 0 bases from V and 1 base from J, with 24 bases between. The CDR3 is made up of 21 amino acids. CDR1 is MNHEY, CDR2 SMNVEV, per germline (reference sequence).

This clone is a singleton in its sample. The rearrangement joins TRBV11-3 to TRBJ2-5; weak D call: TRBD2 (6 bases). The CDR3 is 14 amino acids. V was pared by 5 bases and J by 5 bases, with 15 bases between. Per the germline V gene, CDR1 is SGHNT and CDR2 is YENEEA. CDR3 amino acids: CASSPFRERETQYF. The CDR3 region has the DNA TGTGCCAGCAGCCCCTTCCGGGAGAGGGAGACCCAGTACTTC. The complete variable domain, with remaining parts taken from reference TRBV11-3 and TRBJ2-5, reads EAGVVQSPRYKIIEKKQPVAFWCNPISGHNTLYWYLQNLGQGPELLIRYENEEAVDDSQLPKDRFSAERLKGVDSTLKIQPAELGDSAVYLCASSPFRERETQYFGPGTRLLVL.